Here is one T cell receptor (beta chain) with its context. The sample originates from a study of STAT5B mutations in CD4+ large granular lymphocyte leukemia. Profiling relied on immunoSEQ multiplex PCR, and the TCRdb table lists in-frame clones only, not all of them. The sample carries roughly 30,000 clones, roughly 77% recorded once. With V trimmed by 5 bases and J by 4 bases, 9 bases remained unmatched. This CDR3 has 17 amino acids. The germline gives CDR1 SNHLY, CDR2 FYNNEI. This TCR was recovered from a human donor in good health. The chain has TRBV2 and TRBJ2-3; 13 bases match TRBD2. The sample taken for sequencing was CD4+ T cells from blood buffy coats. This CDR3 is CASSPLPGLAGSDTQYF. DNA for the CDR3: TGTGCCAGCAGTCCATTGCCGGGACTAGCGGGATCAGATACGCAGTATTTT.